What follows are 25 T cell receptor beta chains derived from one specimen sequenced in a study of blood T cell repertoires in COVID-19. Generated by immunoSEQ multiplex PCR, the TCRdb table keeps only in-frame clones and is missing some. Among 270,000 or so clones listed, 85% to 90% were seen once. Sequencing was carried out using peripheral blood. Receptors were obtained from a woman in her twenties or thirties with COVID-19, enrolled during active disease.

V is TRBV28 and J is TRBJ1-1; D is ambiguous. Deletions cut 2 bases from V and 8 bases from J, with 9 bases between. The CDR3 sequence is 12 residues long. Germline values: CDR1 MDHEN, CDR2 SYDVKM. CDR3 loop: CASSLQATEAFF. CDR3 in DNA: TGTGCCAGCAGTTTACAAGCTACCGAAGCTTTCTTT.

The gene calls are TRBV4-2 and TRBJ1-6; perhaps TRBD1 as D (6 bases). With 0 bases removed from V and 14 bases from J, the gap between germline ends came to 23 bases. Germline-derived CDR1 and CDR2 are LGHNA and YNFKEQ. The CDR3 is made up of 17 amino acids. In DNA, the CDR3 is TGTGCCAGCAGCCAAGATCTGAAGGGACACACCGTCATGACCCTCCACTTT. Encoded protein: CASSQDLKGHTVMTLHF.

The chain combines TRBV7-9 with TRBJ1-4; possibly TRBD1 for D (5 bases). Trimming pared 5 bases from V and 0 bases from J, leaving 16 bases between. Germline V gene lookup returns CDR1 SEHNR and CDR2 FQNEAQ (reference sequence). CDR3 length equals 17 residues. The CDR3 reads CASSNRRGFATNEKLFF. The CDR3 DNA reads TGTGCCAGCAGCAACCGAAGGGGATTTGCAACTAATGAAAAACTGTTTTTT.

This chain links TRBV11-2 with TRBJ2-7, with 8 bases identical to TRBD1. The J segment lost 2 bases and the V segment lost 5 bases, leaving 5 bases of the junction unmatched. This CDR3 contains 14 residues. Germline CDR1 SGHAT, CDR2 FQNNGV. The CDR3 nucleotides read TGTGCCAGCAGCCCTGACAGGGGAACCTACGAGCAGTACTTC. It encodes CASSPDRGTYEQYF.

The J gene is TRBJ2-3, the V gene TRBV7-9; TRBD1 aligns across 10 bases. CDR3 length: 17 amino acids. With 1 base clipped from V and 4 bases from J, the junction kept 8 bases outside the gene matches. CDR1 is SEHNR and CDR2 is FQNEAQ in the germline V gene (reference sequence). CDR3 sequence reads: CASSLVGRGQGPDTQYF. The CDR3 DNA follows: TGTGCCAGCAGCTTAGTGGGGAGGGGACAGGGGCCAGATACGCAGTATTTT.

The chain joins TRBV13 to TRBJ2-5; no reliable D call. V gave up 0 bases and J gave up 2 bases, with 10 bases separating them. CDR1 and CDR2 from the germline V gene are PRHDT and FYEKMQ (reference sequence). The CDR3 length is 15 residues. CDR3 bases: TGTGCCAGCAGCTTAGGCATCGGGTTACAAGAGACCCAGTACTTC. It yields the protein CASSLGIGLQETQYF.

This chain joins TRBV4-2 and TRBJ2-2; 7 bases are a match to TRBD1. The CDR3 runs to 14 residues. Per germline, CDR1 LGHNA and CDR2 YNFKEQ. Unmatched junction bases numbered 2, after V lost 4 bases and J lost 3 bases. The CDR3 loop is CASSPGTDTGELFF. The CDR3 DNA reads TGTGCCAGCAGCCCCGGGACAGACACCGGGGAGCTGTTTTTT.

This clone was seen more than once but under ten times. The chain employs TRBV7-8 and TRBJ1-6; TRBD1 aligns across 10 bases. This CDR3 comprises 15 residues. Germline V gene data show CDR1 as SGHVS and CDR2 as FQNEAQ. The V and J ends lost 4 bases and 8 bases, in that order; junction bases with no gene match: 5. The CDR3, as DNA: TGTGCCAGCAGCTCCGGGACAGGGGCTGATTCACCCCTCCACTTT. Translation gives CASSSGTGADSPLHF.

J is TRBJ2-5 and V is TRBV5-5, with TRBD2 matching 16 bases. CDR3 length equals 18 residues. Losses at the gene ends were 4 bases for V and 4 bases for J; bases not matched to a gene: 10. Germline V lookup: CDR1 SGHKS, CDR2 YYEKEE (reference sequence). CDR3 DNA sequence: TGTGCCAGCAGCCACATACCCGGGACTAGCGGGGGGGGAGAGACCCAGTACTTC. The encoded protein is CASSHIPGTSGGGETQYF.

The V gene is TRBV28, the J gene TRBJ1-2, with a weak D call TRBD1 (6 bases). Germline V gives CDR1 MDHEN, CDR2 SYDVKM. The V gene lost 3 bases and the J gene lost 4 bases, with 9 bases spanning the gap. CDR3 size: 13 residues. CDR3 DNA: TGTGCCAGCAGTTTGGACAGCCTCTATGGCTACACCTTC. Protein: CASSLDSLYGYTF.

The rearrangement uses TRBV4-1 and TRBJ1-3; D remains unclear. This CDR3 has 16 amino acids. V lost 0 bases and J lost 4, with 13 bases in between. Germline V gene data show CDR1 as MGHRA and CDR2 as YSYEKL. The CDR3 protein is CASSQEGIGGGNTIYF. The CDR3 region has the DNA TGCGCCAGCAGCCAAGAGGGTATAGGCGGCGGAAACACCATATATTTT.

V and J are TRBV19 and TRBJ2-2, with 8 bases lining up with TRBD1. Germline assignment: CDR1 LNHDA and CDR2 SQIVND (reference sequence). V was clipped by 6 bases and J by 3 bases; unmatched bases: 6. The CDR3 contains 15 residues. CDR3 sequence reads: CASRLDRGYTGELFF. CDR3 DNA sequence: TGTGCCAGTAGGCTAGACAGGGGTTACACCGGGGAGCTGTTTTTT.

The chain carries TRBV5-6 and TRBJ2-7; the D gene is possibly TRBD2 (5 bases). CDR3 length equals 12 residues. The V and J ends lost 4 bases and 2 bases respectively, with 7 bases between them. Germline lookup yields CDR1 SGHDT and CDR2 YYEEEE. The CDR3 sequence: CASSGLAYEQYF. CDR3 in DNA: TGTGCCAGCAGCGGACTCGCCTACGAGCAGTACTTC.

The gene calls are TRBV12-5 and TRBJ2-1, with D perhaps TRBD2 (6 bases). The germline V and J ends were trimmed by 1 base and 8 bases, with 15 bases remaining between them. This CDR3 is built from 15 residues. Germline V gene lookup returns CDR1 LGHNT and CDR2 FRNRAP. CDR3 DNA sequence: TGTGCTAGTGGTTTGGGTTTAGCGGATAAAGATGAGCAGTTCTTC. Its protein is CASGLGLADKDEQFF. Supplemented by reference TRBV12-5 and TRBJ2-1, the full variable domain reads DARVTQTPRHKVTEMGQEVTMRCQPILGHNTVFWYRQTMMQGLELLAYFRNRAPLDDSGMPKDRFSAEMPDATLATLKIQPSEPRDSAVYFCASGLGLADKDEQFFGPGTRLTVL.

CDR3 DNA sequence: TGTGCCAGCAGTTACTCCCAGGGTACCACTGAAGCTTTCTTT. This gives the protein CASSYSQGTTEAFF. The chain is built from TRBV6-5 and TRBJ1-1; maybe TRBD1 (5 bases). The germline V gene encodes CDR1 MNHEY and CDR2 SVGAGI. This CDR3 comprises 14 residues. V lost 0 bases, J lost 4 bases, and 9 bases lay in between.

The J gene is TRBJ1-2, the V gene TRBV19; D is undetermined. The CDR3 is made up of 15 amino acids. Trimming shortened V by 6 bases and J by 0 bases, and 14 bases separated the two germline ends. Per germline, CDR1 LNHDA and CDR2 SQIVND (reference sequence). The CDR3 DNA sequence: TGTGCCAGTAGGCCCGCACCGGGAGCTAACTATGGCTACACCTTC. Translating gives CASRPAPGANYGYTF.

The V and J genes are TRBV12-3 or TRBV12-4 and TRBJ1-4; perhaps TRBD1 as D (5 bases). V lost 7 bases, J lost 10 bases, and 16 bases lay in between. This CDR3 comprises 13 residues. CDR3 region: CASIDPLRGKLFF. The DNA of the CDR3 is TGTGCCAGCATCGACCCCCTTAGGGGAAAACTGTTTTTT.

The V gene is TRBV10-3, the J gene TRBJ2-1; 11 nucleotides agree with TRBD2. The CDR3 is made up of 19 amino acids. Germline V gene sequence: CDR1 ENHRY, CDR2 SYGVKD. V shed 2 bases, J shed 1 base, and the junction held 10 bases outside the gene matches. The CDR3 nucleotides are TGTGCCATCAGTGAGGTTCCGGGACTAGCGGACTTTTCCTACAATGAGCAGTTCTTC. This sequence encodes CAISEVPGLADFSYNEQFF.

This clone has a single count. This chain joins TRBV2 and TRBJ1-1; D ambiguous. This CDR3 region has 13 residues. Germline CDR1 SNHLY, CDR2 FYNNEI. V lost 9 bases to trimming and J lost 1 base, with 12 bases between them. CDR3 DNA sequence: TGTGCCAGACGGGTCACTGAGAACACTGAAGCTTTCTTT. This sequence encodes CARRVTENTEAFF.

This chain joins TRBV18 and TRBJ2-2, with 11 bases matching TRBD1. The V and J ends lost 1 base and 4 bases, in that order; junction bases with no gene match: 5. Germline-derived CDR1 and CDR2 are KGHSH and LQKENI. This CDR3 region has 17 residues. DNA for the CDR3: TGTGCCAGCTCACCACAACTAGGGACAGGGGGCACCGGGGAGCTGTTTTTT. Translating it yields CASSPQLGTGGTGELFF.

This chain joins TRBV3-1 (or the pseudogene TRBV3-2) and TRBJ2-1, with TRBD2 matching 12 bases. Germline V lookup: CDR1 LGHDT, CDR2 YNNKEL (reference sequence). V gave up 3 bases and J gave up 11 bases; unmatched junction bases: 8. This CDR3 is 15 amino acids long. The CDR3 spells CASSQTSGRHLKQFF. DNA of the CDR3: TGTGCCAGCAGCCAGACTAGCGGGAGACACCTTAAGCAGTTCTTC.

The chain joins TRBV28 to TRBJ1-3, with D possibly matching TRBD1 (6 bases). V was trimmed by 6 bases and J by 1 base, leaving 10 bases between them. This CDR3 is 14 amino acids long. Germline CDR1 and CDR2: MDHEN and SYDVKM. CDR3 in DNA: TGTGCCAGCAGAAAACAGGGTTCTGGAAACACCATATATTTT. Translation: CASRKQGSGNTIYF.

The chain is built from TRBV18 and TRBJ1-1; D possibly corresponds to TRBD1 (5 bases). CDR1 and CDR2 (germline): KGHSH, LQKENI. The CDR3 is made up of 13 amino acids. The ends were cut back, 1 base at V and 6 bases at J, with 9 bases in the middle. The CDR3 reads CASSPQGRAEAFF. DNA for the CDR3: TGTGCCAGCTCACCACAGGGGAGGGCTGAAGCTTTCTTT.

The V call is TRBV2, the J call TRBJ2-7; D is ambiguous. The germline V gene has CDR1 SNHLY and CDR2 FYNNEI. V was trimmed by 6 bases and J by 6 bases, leaving 9 bases between them. This CDR3 is built from 11 residues. This chain's CDR3 is CASSIAVEQYF. The CDR3 DNA is TGTGCCAGCAGCATCGCGGTCGAGCAGTACTTC.

The chain is built from TRBV30 and TRBJ1-3, with D unresolved. Per the germline V gene, CDR1 is GTSNPN and CDR2 is SVGIG (reference sequence). The CDR3 totals 14 residues. Trimming cost V 0 bases and J 3 bases, with 9 bases left between them. The CDR3 loop is CAWSVMRNGNTIYF. CDR3 DNA sequence: TGTGCCTGGAGTGTAATGAGGAATGGAAACACCATATATTTT.